A single sample is the source of the 5 T cell receptor beta chains below, sequenced in a study of cytomegalovirus exposure and HLA in healthy donors. Profiling relied on immunoSEQ multiplex PCR, and the TCRdb table lists in-frame clones only, not all of them. The table has 60,000 to 65,000 clones, 90% to 96% seen once. Material for sequencing was PBMCs. Source of these receptors: a woman aged 18-29 years in good health and CMV-seronegative.

The V gene is TRBV6-1, the J gene TRBJ1-1; no clear D gene. Trimming left V 5 bases short and J 1 base short, with 8 bases between. Germline CDR1 MNHNS, CDR2 SASEGT. This CDR3 contains 13 residues. The CDR3 region is CASSKTENTEAFF. CDR3 sequence (DNA): TGTGCCAGCAGTAAAACAGAGAACACTGAAGCTTTCTTT.

This clone was recorded only once. The J gene is TRBJ2-7, the V gene TRBV7-9, with 8 bases that match TRBD1. V lost 4 bases to trimming and J lost 6 bases; unmatched junction nucleotides: 5. The CDR3 runs to 13 residues. Germline CDR1 SEHNR, CDR2 FQNEAQ (reference sequence). The CDR3: CASSSGTGVEQYF. CDR3 nucleotide sequence: TGTGCCAGCAGCTCCGGGACAGGTGTCGAGCAGTACTTC.

This rearrangement joins TRBV30 to TRBJ1-4; TRBD1 aligns across 7 bases. The CDR3 runs 19 residues. The germline V gene encodes CDR1 GTSNPN and CDR2 SVGIG (reference sequence). Trimming took 4 bases from V and 8 from J; bases not matched to a gene: 25. DNA of the CDR3: TGTGCCTGGAAACCGCTCGGCCAAGCTCGACAGGGACGGAGGGAAAAACTGTTTTTT. Its protein product is CAWKPLGQARQGRREKLFF. Combining the CDR3 with reference TRBV30 and TRBJ1-4 gives the whole variable domain SQTIHQWPATLVQPVGSPLSLECTVEGTSNPNLYWYRQAAGRGLQLLFYSVGIGQISSEVPQNLSASRPQDRQFILSSKKLLLSDSGFYLCAWKPLGQARQGRREKLFFGSGTQLSVL.

This chain connects TRBV6-5 to TRBJ2-1; D is uncertain. CDR1 is MNHEY, CDR2 SVGAGI, per germline. Trimming removed 7 bases at V and 3 bases at J, with 4 bases between. The CDR3 extends over 11 amino acids. CDR3 nucleotides: TGTGCCAGCACCAACTACAATGAGCAGTTCTTC. It encodes CASTNYNEQFF.

A note on this clone: Mismatch with germline at one junction end may stem from a read error. This sequence joins TRBV7-6 and TRBJ1-1; D perhaps matches TRBD1 (5 bases). The CDR3 spans 15 residues. CDR1 is SGHVS and CDR2 is FNYEAQ in the germline V gene. The CDR3 DNA reads as TGTGGCAGCAGCTCGGGACTGGCTATGAACACTGAAGCTTTCTTT. This sequence encodes CGSSSGLAMNTEAFF.